The 9 T cell receptor beta chains below all came from one sample that was sequenced in a study of cytomegalovirus exposure and HLA in healthy donors. Use of 60 Vbeta and 13 Jbeta primers characterized the PCR. TCRdb's table, derived via immunoSEQ multiplex PCR, lists solely in-frame clones and lacks some. The sample contains 150,000 or so clones, 79% of which appear only once. The specimen sequenced was PBMCs. These receptors all stem from a man in his thirties or forties in good health and CMV-seropositive.

This clone has only one observation. The chain is built from TRBV19 and TRBJ1-5; perhaps TRBD1 as D (6 bases). Germline V gene lookup returns CDR1 LNHDA and CDR2 SQIVND (reference sequence). This CDR3 is built from 15 residues. V was pared by 2 bases and J by 7 bases, with 15 bases between. CDR3: CASSINRERSQPQHF. The CDR3 DNA is TGTGCCAGTAGTATAAACAGGGAGAGAAGCCAGCCCCAGCATTTT.

The J gene is TRBJ2-2, the V gene TRBV5-1; 7 nucleotides agree with TRBD2. Germline V gene sequence: CDR1 SGHRS, CDR2 YFSETQ. After removal of 1 base from V and 0 bases from J, the junction contained 3 bases not matched to a gene. The CDR3 runs to 16 residues. The CDR3, as DNA: TGCGCCAGCAGCTTGCCTAGCGGATCGAACACCGGGGAGCTGTTTTTT. As protein: CASSLPSGSNTGELFF.

This clone was recorded once. The J gene is TRBJ2-1, the V gene TRBV4-2; the D gene is possibly TRBD2 (5 bases). Germline lookup yields CDR1 LGHNA and CDR2 YNFKEQ. The CDR3 sequence is 14 residues long. Trimming removed 3 bases from V and 5 bases from J, with 11 bases in between. CDR3 region: CASSQAGLHNEQFF. The CDR3 DNA is TGTGCCAGCAGCCAGGCCGGACTGCACAATGAGCAGTTCTTC.

V gene TRBV18 combines with J gene TRBJ1-1; a possible D gene is TRBD1 (5 bases). V lost 3 bases and J 2 bases, leaving 7 bases between the germline ends. This CDR3 spans 13 amino acids. The germline V gene encodes CDR1 KGHSH and CDR2 LQKENI. The CDR3: CASSPQGNTEAFF. CDR3 in DNA: TGTGCCAGCTCACCTCAGGGAAACACTGAAGCTTTCTTT.

In its sample, this clone was seen a few times. DNA for the CDR3: TGTGCCAGCAGTCCCGAAGGGGTGAAACTGTTTTTT. This sequence encodes CASSPEGVKLFF. The chain has TRBV6-5 and TRBJ1-4; possible D gene TRBD1, 5 bases. The V gene's germline CDR1 is MNHEY and CDR2 SVGAGI. The CDR3 has 12 amino acids. V dropped 5 bases and J dropped 11 bases, with 12 bases sitting between them.

This clone was seen more than once but under ten times. The chain carries TRBV29-1 and TRBJ2-1; tentative D call: TRBD2 (6 bases). Germline lookup yields CDR1 SQVTM and CDR2 ANQGSEA. The CDR3 length is 14 residues. Trimming cost V 7 bases and J 2 bases, with 15 bases left between them. The CDR3 region is CSGGRDPTYNEQFF. The CDR3 DNA sequence: TGCAGCGGTGGGCGGGACCCAACCTACAATGAGCAGTTCTTC.

The chain carries TRBV19 and TRBJ2-7, with 9 positions matching TRBD1. The V and J ends lost 4 bases and 7 bases, in that order; junction bases with no gene match: 11. CDR1 is LNHDA, CDR2 SQIVND, per germline (reference sequence). CDR3 length: 15 amino acids. The CDR3 DNA reads TGTGCCAGTAGTACGGGACAGGGTGCTCATTTGGAGCAGTACTTC. Its protein is CASSTGQGAHLEQYF. Together with reference TRBV19 and TRBJ2-7, the CDR3 gives the full variable domain: DGGITQSPKYLFRKEGQNVTLSCEQNLNHDAMYWYRQDPGQGLRLIYYSQIVNDFQKGDIAEGYSVSREKKESFPLTVTSAQKNPTAFYLCASSTGQGAHLEQYFGPGTRLTVT.

The CDR3 region has the DNA TGCGCCAGCAGCAACTCGGGACAGAATAATGAGCAGTTCTTC. This encodes CASSNSGQNNEQFF. This chain joins TRBV5-1 and TRBJ2-1; 7 bases match TRBD1. The CDR3 consists of 14 residues. With 4 bases clipped from V and 7 bases from J, the junction kept 8 bases outside the gene matches. From germline, CDR1 is SGHRS and CDR2 YFSETQ.

V usage is TRBV23-1 and J usage is TRBJ1-2; 9 bases map to TRBD1. TRBV23-1 belongs to the ORF category, with a function that is uncertain. Trimming at V came to 0 bases and at J to 5 bases, leaving 7 bases not matched to a gene. This CDR3 comprises 16 residues. CDR3 sequence reads: CASSQSTRQGGYGYTF. The CDR3 nucleotides are TGCGCCAGCAGTCAATCGACGAGACAGGGGGGTTATGGCTACACCTTC.